This TCR beta chain was sequenced during a study of PD-L1 blockade in urothelial cancer (dated 2017 in TCRdb). Notes on the research overall: Therapy was started around 2014 for all patients, and atezolizumab 1,200 mg was administered intravenously every 3 weeks. About nine tenths of the roughly 29 patients were identified as males with urothelial cancer of bladder origin, and a prior smoking history was reported by 18 of 29 patients. Patients had an ECOG performance status of 0 or 1 and had received between 0 and 3 prior chemotherapy regimens. Blood samples were analyzed at two time points: 3 weeks after treatment start (second dose) and 6 weeks after treatment start. Blood samples gave median yields of about 150,000 T cells and 80,000 or so unique TCRs, along with a median clonality of approximately 0.08. An exploratory multi-omic analysis was conducted of the somatic, immune and clinical correlates of response to PD-L1 blockade with atezolizumab in urothelial cancer. Pretreatment tumor samples, along with matched peripheral blood serially collected before and after atezolizumab treatment, were subjected to TCR sequencing. Progression-free survival longer than 6 months counted as durable clinical benefit, and TCR features were additionally tested against both progression-free and overall survival. In the same patients who had TCR sequencing, pretreatment tumors also underwent whole exome sequencing and RNA sequencing. About 10 patients achieved durable clinical benefit and some 20 did not. Around 29 patients had pretreatment blood TCR-seq, about 25 had at least one posttreatment blood collection, and about 25 had tumor TCR-seq.

Synthetic TCR analog templates were spiked into each PCR so that absolute template abundance could be estimated from read counts. Using the immunoSEQ assay, TCRbeta CDR3 regions were amplified from genomic DNA with bias-controlled V and J gene primers. Sequencing of rearranged TCRbeta segments was performed at approximately 20X coverage. Per the original workflow: Clustering was used to correct sequencing errors, and CDR3s were annotated against IMGT so that V, D and J genes could be assigned. Downstream analyses used only productive TCRbeta rearrangements, leaving out any out-of-frame or stop-codon sequences. Clonality was computed as one minus Shannon entropy normalized by the log of the number of unique productive sequences. Fisher's exact test with Benjamini-Hochberg correction, using a cutoff of adjusted p below 0.01, was how clones that differed between time points or between blood and tumor were identified. Here the immuneACCESS table is served through TCRdb, limited to in-frame sequences with V and J called. Missing clones are a known gap in these copies; in checked studies unresolved V genes cover under half, and the rest lacks a known reason. That table furnishes V, J and clone size, whereas the DNA furnished D and trimming. This sample comprises some 49,000 clones, about 90% of them detected only once. Around 8% of the sample is held by the ten biggest clonotypes.

To note about this clone: The clone's antigen remains unknown. The record has no base qualities; no much larger clone is one base away.

The junction shows trimming of 0 bases on V and 0 bases on J, and the gene matches do not reach 6 bases of it. Reading the germline V gene gives CDR1 SGHTA and CDR2 FQGNSA. Taken from cysteine to phenylalanine, the CDR3 has 18 residues. The entry retains the CDR3 DNA only, 54 bases that are in frame from base 1. The paper as a whole reports these results and caveats: Because the sample size was small (n of about 27) and many exploratory analyses were performed, the results are intended to be hypothesis-generating. Improved progression-free and overall survival was found to be associated with pretreatment peripheral blood TCR clonality below the median. Patients with durable benefit showed greater expansion of tumor-associated TCR clones in peripheral blood 3 weeks after starting treatment (n = 22, p = 0.022).

A total of 25 to 35 patients with locally advanced or metastatic urothelial carcinoma, treated at Memorial Sloan Kettering on a trial protocol, made up the cohort. Peripheral blood mononuclear cells were collected from each patient pretreatment and during treatment, giving between 1 and 8 total time points per patient. The Qiagen DNeasy Blood extraction kit was used to purify genomic DNA from total PBMCs and tumor samples. PBMCs were collected pretreatment and during treatment, and were isolated and stored as previously described. The V and J genes are TRBV7-2 and TRBJ1-5; 9 central nucleotides agree with TRBD1. This sequence was found in a man between 60 and 70 years old with urothelial cancer. The sample here was PBMCs, taken around atezolizumab (anti-PD-L1) treatment. The CDR3 here reads CASSLARTGEYSNQPQHF. In nucleotide form, the sequence is TGTGCCAGCAGCTTAGCGAGGACAGGGGAATATAGCAATCAGCCCCAGCATTTT. Outside the CDR3, residues come from the reference TRBV7-2 and TRBJ1-5 proteins, so the full variable domain is: GAGVSQSPSNKVTEKGKDVELRCDPISGHTALYWYRQSLGQGLEFLIYFQGNSAPDKSGLPSDRFSAERTGGSVSTLTIQRTQQEDSAVYLCASSLARTGEYSNQPQHFGDGTRLSIL.